This entry lists 6 T cell receptor beta chains sequenced from one sample in a study of OX40 agonist ivuxolimab in advanced cancers. This table comes from immunoSEQ multiplex PCR, and its TCRdb copy is limited to in-frame clones, with some not included. The sample has around 20,000 clones, 84% seen once. This specimen was CD4+ or CD8+ T cells sorted from blood, taken in a trial of the OX40 agonist ivuxolimab. The receptor source for this set is an adult with an advanced solid tumor such as melanoma, head and neck, liver or kidney cancer.

The chain carries TRBV30 and TRBJ1-2; possible D gene TRBD1, 5 bases. The CDR3 has 15 amino acids. The germline V gene has CDR1 GTSNPN and CDR2 SVGIG (reference sequence). V lost 5 bases to trimming and J lost 7 bases, with 23 bases between them. In nucleotides, the CDR3 is TGTGCCTGGGAAGCGGGACTCGCGATATCAGGTGGCTACACCTTC. Protein sequence: CAWEAGLAISGGYTF.

The rearrangement joins TRBV28 to TRBJ1-3, with unresolved D. V was clipped by 3 bases and J by 5 bases, with 11 bases between them. The length of the CDR3 is 14 residues. CDR1 is MDHEN and CDR2 is SYDVKM in the germline V gene. The CDR3 is CASSFAPPRNTIYF. The CDR3, as DNA: TGTGCCAGCAGTTTCGCCCCCCCCAGAAACACCATATATTTT.

The rearrangement uses TRBV20-1 and TRBJ2-5; D is unresolved. Germline assignment: CDR1 DFQATT and CDR2 SNEGSKA (reference sequence). CDR3 size: 11 residues. Trimming cost V 3 bases and J 2 bases, with 4 bases left between them. As DNA, the CDR3 is TGCAGTGCTAGGCGACAAGAGACCCAGTACTTC. Its translation is CSARRQETQYF.

The chain has TRBV18 and TRBJ1-4; the D gene is possibly TRBD1 (6 bases). CDR3 length: 17 residues. Trimming pared 6 bases from V and 8 bases from J, leaving 25 bases between. CDR1 is KGHSH, CDR2 LQKENI, per germline. The CDR3 nucleotides read TGTGCCAGCTCGAAGTTAACCGCGACAGGTGGTAACGAAAAACTGTTTTTT. It translates to CASSKLTATGGNEKLFF.

In this sample, this clone turned up a few times. The genes are TRBV5-1 and TRBJ2-2; D is perhaps TRBD1 (5 bases). Germline V CDR1 and CDR2: SGHRS, YFSETQ. V gave up 4 bases and J gave up 2 bases, with 12 bases separating them. The CDR3 is 15 amino acids. The chain's CDR3 is CASSPAQGNTGELFF. CDR3 DNA sequence: TGCGCCAGCAGCCCCGCTCAGGGTAACACCGGGGAGCTGTTTTTT.

The V and J genes are TRBV6-1 and TRBJ1-2; 7 positions agree with TRBD1. The germline CDR1 and CDR2 sequences are MNHNS and SASEGT. The CDR3 runs 15 residues. V lost 6 bases to trimming and J lost 2 bases; unmatched junction nucleotides: 9. The DNA for the CDR3 is TGTGCCAGCAGCCTTCAACAGGGGCCGAACTATGGCTACACCTTC. This codes for CASSLQQGPNYGYTF.